The following is a T cell receptor beta chain sequence with its context. The data are from a study of patients and donors after allogeneic stem cell transplantation. TCRdb reprocessed the RT-PCR reads with MiXCR, giving one entry per CDR3 protein. The table has about 87,000 distinct CDR3 sequences, 5% seen once. The CDR3 sequence is 17 residues long. Looked up from germline, CDR1 is SGDLS and CDR2 is YYNGEE. Trimming took 2 bases from V and 3 from J, leaving 20 bases between them. The sample was blood, either unsorted or a sorted T cell fraction (not recorded which). This chain connects TRBV9 to TRBJ1-2; a weak D match, TRBD1 (6 bases). The receptor was derived from a human donor who was either an allogeneic HSCT recipient or a stem cell or donor lymphocyte infusion donor (not recorded which). It is not recorded whose cells these are; they may come from a transplant donor. CDR3 sequence reads: CASSVEAGQIPHYGYTF. The CDR3 region has the DNA TGTGCCAGCAGCGTCGAGGCGGGACAAATCCCACACTATGGCTACACCTTC.